Sequencing of this T cell receptor beta chain was carried out in a study of blood T cell repertoires in COVID-19 (dated by TCRdb to about 2020). Notes on the research overall: Samples from collaborators originated in the United States, Italy and Spain and spanned both the acute and convalescent phases of COVID-19. The prospective study material was composed of cDNA or gDNA derived from T cells, B-cell-depleted T cells, or PBMCs. Deeply sampled blood TCRbeta repertoires from subjects exposed to, actively infected with, or recovered from COVID-19 were included in the dataset. The repertoires were made available in a free public database intended to serve as a resource for research on the immune response to SARS-CoV-2. The samples were drawn from two sources: the first 160 participants of the ongoing ImmuneRACE study, and 1,000 to 1,500 subjects contributed by 6 global collaborators. Sample metadata almost always included a de-identified subject ID, COVID-19 status, age in years and sex. Where HLA class I and class II types were available, the types were taken from metadata supplied by the sample provider, not from assay-based typing. Overall results and qualifications from the work: The quantity of clinical and demographic metadata differed by source and by participant and was supplied without curation.

As concerns this clone: Its antigen remains undetermined. No quality values exist for individual bases; no much larger clone is one base distant. In the same sample, other DNA sequences code for this CDR3.

The germline V gene provides CDR1 SQVTM and CDR2 ANQGSEA. V and J lose 0 bases and 7 bases, and a span of 6 bases separates them. From the cysteine through the phenylalanine, the CDR3 covers 11 amino acids. Only the CDR3 DNA is retained, 33 bases long and in frame from the first base. Participants in the prospective study were enrolled through a virtual design, were aged roughly 18 to 100 years, and lived in about two dozen United States geographic areas. In the prospective study, participants were assigned to cohorts based on the clinical history participants reported in a screening survey and a study questionnaire. Each participant in the prospective study had whole blood, serum and a nasopharyngeal or oropharyngeal swab collected by mobile phlebotomists. Prospective study participants could optionally give additional blood draws and questionnaires over an approximately two-month period. Blood samples from the prospective study were shipped frozen or at room temperature prior to DNA extraction.

TCRbeta CDR3 regions were amplified from genomic DNA by means of the immunoSEQ Assay, a bias-controlled multiplex PCR. On the authors' methods: Nucleated cell counts per sample were estimated from amplification of reference gene primers within the assay. To quantify the absolute abundance of each unique TCRbeta CDR3 rearrangement, sequence reads were collapsed and filtered. For each sample, productive Simpson clonality was calculated by taking the square root of Simpson's diversity index across productive rearrangements. TCRdb obtained this table from immuneACCESS and retained in-frame rearrangements with V and J assigned. These tables miss some clones; where compared with another copy, unresolved V genes account for less than half of the shortfall, and the remainder is unexplained. The V and J calls and clone size are taken from that table; D and trimming were inferred from the DNA. For this sample there are 270,000 or so clones; 70% to 90% appear just once. The ten biggest clones cover approximately 4% of the sample.

The receptor was isolated from a woman aged 25 to 39 with acute COVID-19. Sequencing input: PBMCs or T cells enriched from blood (not recorded which). The sequence is built from TRBV29-1 and TRBJ1-1; the D gene is unclear. CDR3 sequence: CSVEDLLEAFF. The sequence in DNA is TGCAGCGTTGAAGATCTCCTTGAAGCTTTCTTT. The CDR3 plus the reference TRBV29-1 and TRBJ1-1 genes for the other parts give the full variable domain: SAVISQKPSRDICQRGTSLTIQCQVDSQVTMMFWYRQQPGQSLTLIATANQGSEATYESGFVIDKFPISRPNLTFSTLTVSNMSPEDSSIYLCSVEDLLEAFFGQGTRLTVV.